The rows below give T cell receptor beta chains drawn from one sample of a study of beta chain features in type 1 diabetes. The protocol was immunoSEQ multiplex PCR, while the TCRdb copy is restricted to in-frame clones and leaves out a portion. The sample lists some 410,000 clones; over 9.5% were seen once. Sequenced: naive CD4+ T cells from blood. The source is a young woman in good health. Both conserved end residues are part of each CDR3. D genes are given only for firm matches. Not all rows give a size; the values are once, few, many and, for expanded clones, a class.

j_call clone_size v_call d_call cdr3_aa cdr3_nt
TRBJ2-3 NA TRBV2 NA CASSEARLADTQYF TGTGCCAGCAGTGAAGCGCGACTAGCAGATACGCAGTATTTT
TRBJ2-5 once TRBV4-2 NA CASSHRGQGRGETQYF TGTGCCAGCAGCCATCGAGGGCAGGGGAGGGGAGAGACCCAGTACTTC
TRBJ2-5 NA TRBV5-1 NA CASSLAGGQETQYF TGCGCCAGCAGCTTAGCGGGCGGCCAAGAGACCCAGTACTTC
TRBJ2-1 NA TRBV29-1 NA CSVGILEGGSYNEQFF TGCAGCGTTGGGATTTTGGAGGGGGGCTCCTACAATGAGCAGTTCTTC
TRBJ2-2 few TRBV18 NA CASSHDAGELFF TGTGCCAGCTCACATGATGCCGGGGAGCTGTTTTTT
TRBJ2-4 NA TRBV4-1 NA CASSQDQGPKNIQYF TGCGCCAGCAGCCAAGATCAAGGGCCAAAAAACATTCAGTACTTC
TRBJ2-4 few TRBV27 NA CASRAWNGRGAKNIQYF TGTGCCAGCAGGGCCTGGAACGGACGAGGCGCCAAAAACATTCAGTACTTC
TRBJ2-6 few TRBV9 NA CASRSSGANVLTF TGTGCCAGTCGAAGCTCTGGGGCCAACGTCCTGACTTTC
TRBJ2-5 few TRBV21-1 NA CASSKRGWRRQETQYF TGTGCCAGCAGCAAGAGAGGGTGGCGGCGCCAAGAGACCCAGTACTTC
TRBJ1-2 NA TRBV2 NA CASRQNYGYTF TGTGCCAGCAGACAGAACTATGGCTACACCTTC
TRBJ2-1 few TRBV13 TRBD1 CASSLGQGALYNEQFF TGTGCCAGCAGCTTAGGCCAGGGGGCTTTATACAATGAGCAGTTCTTC
TRBJ2-3 few TRBV9 NA CASSVSGTSTDTQYF TGTGCCAGCAGCGTGTCCGGGACTAGCACAGATACGCAGTATTTT
TRBJ2-7 NA TRBV7-2 TRBD1 CASSIQTGEGYEQYF TGTGCCAGCAGCATACAAACAGGGGAAGGCTACGAGCAGTACTTC
TRBJ1-5 few TRBV5-1 NA CASSLGVGRQPQHF TGCGCCAGCAGCTTGGGAGTTGGAAGGCAGCCCCAGCATTTT
TRBJ2-7 NA TRBV2 NA CAIAGGLREQYF TGTGCCATCGCCGGGGGGCTCCGGGAGCAGTACTTC
TRBJ2-1 few TRBV2 TRBD1 CASNGQGSYNEQFF TGTGCCAGCAACGGACAGGGATCCTACAATGAGCAGTTCTTC
TRBJ2-3 few TRBV7-2 NA CASSPTGGTDTQYF TGTGCCAGCAGCCCCACGGGAGGCACAGATACGCAGTATTTT
TRBJ2-3 few TRBV9 TRBD2 CASTLGLAGTTDTQYF TGTGCCAGCACCCTAGGACTAGCGGGAACCACAGATACGCAGTATTTT
TRBJ1-5 NA TRBV30 NA CAWSEGRNQPQHF TGTGCCTGGAGTGAGGGACGTAATCAGCCCCAGCATTTT
TRBJ2-2 NA TRBV29-1 TRBD1 CSVVISGTGHPGELFF TGCAGCGTTGTGATATCAGGGACAGGGCATCCCGGGGAGCTGTTTTTT
TRBJ1-1 NA TRBV14 NA CASSPNTEAFF TGTGCCAGCAGCCCGAACACTGAAGCTTTCTTT
TRBJ2-4 NA TRBV18 TRBD2 CASSPPRLAGANIQYF TGTGCCAGCTCACCACCGAGGCTAGCGGGAGCCAACATTCAGTACTTC
TRBJ2-5 NA TRBV9 TRBD2 CASSVTSGKETQYF TGTGCCAGCAGCGTTACTAGCGGAAAAGAGACCCAGTACTTC
TRBJ2-1 few TRBV28 NA CASKLGASYRNEQFF TGTGCCAGTAAACTGGGGGCTAGCTACCGCAATGAGCAGTTCTTC
TRBJ2-4 few TRBV7-2 TRBD2 CASSASGSGSKNIQYF TGTGCCAGCAGCGCTAGTGGTAGCGGGAGCAAGAACATTCAGTACTTC
TRBJ2-3 NA TRBV25-1 TRBD1 CASSGQGKTDTQYF TGTGCCAGCAGTGGACAGGGGAAGACAGATACGCAGTATTTT
TRBJ2-7 once TRBV18 TRBD1 CASSKTGQGTSYEQYF TGTGCCAGCTCAAAAACGGGACAGGGGACCTCCTACGAGCAGTACTTC
TRBJ2-5 NA TRBV7-9 NA CASSPGGGRQTQYF TGTGCCAGCAGCCCCGGGGGCGGGCGACAGACCCAGTACTTC
TRBJ2-1 few TRBV25-1 TRBD2 CASSIAGAGNEQFF TGTGCCAGCAGCATAGCGGGAGCGGGCAATGAGCAGTTCTTC
TRBJ1-5 few TRBV15 TRBD1 CATSGVRGQGQPQHF TGTGCCACCAGCGGAGTCAGGGGGCAGGGGCAGCCCCAGCATTTT
TRBJ2-3 NA TRBV9 TRBD2 CASSPSGRASTDTQYF TGTGCCAGCAGCCCCAGCGGGAGAGCGAGCACAGATACGCAGTATTTT
TRBJ2-3 few TRBV5-1 TRBD2 CASSLSPSGGTDTQYF TGCGCCAGCAGCTTGTCTCCTAGCGGGGGCACAGATACGCAGTATTTT
TRBJ1-2 few TRBV18 TRBD1 CASSHRDSHNGYTF TGTGCCAGCTCACACCGGGACAGCCATAATGGCTACACCTTC
TRBJ2-2 few TRBV10-3 TRBD1 CAISSQGGPTGELFF TGTGCCATCAGTTCACAGGGGGGACCCACCGGGGAGCTGTTTTTT
TRBJ2-2 few TRBV7-2 NA CAQQLTPVYTGELFF TGTGCCCAGCAGCTGACCCCGGTGTACACCGGGGAGCTGTTTTTT
TRBJ1-2 NA TRBV28 TRBD1 CASTTDRGLGYTF TGTGCCAGCACCACAGACAGGGGGCTTGGCTACACCTTC
TRBJ1-5 NA TRBV27 NA CASSLRGTGAFVPQHF TGTGCCAGCAGTTTAAGGGGCACTGGGGCCTTCGTGCCCCAGCATTTT
TRBJ2-4 NA TRBV7-2 NA CASSFTGRPKNIQYF TGTGCCAGCAGCTTCACAGGGCGGCCCAAAAACATTCAGTACTTC
TRBJ2-7 NA TRBV6-5 NA CASSRDLYEQYF TGTGCCAGCAGCCGGGACCTCTACGAGCAGTACTTC
TRBJ2-7 few TRBV5-1 NA CASSLEQGPSYEQYF TGCGCCAGCAGCTTGGAGCAGGGCCCCTCCTACGAGCAGTACTTC
TRBJ2-3 NA TRBV11-3 NA CASSFRGSSSTDTQYF TGTGCCAGCAGCTTCCGGGGGTCGAGCAGCACAGATACGCAGTATTTT
TRBJ2-5 NA TRBV14 TRBD2 CAGRTSGSETQYF TGTGCCGGACGGACTAGCGGGAGTGAGACCCAGTACTTC
TRBJ2-7 few TRBV7-2 NA CASSQERPGYYEQYF TGTGCCAGCAGCCAAGAAAGGCCGGGGTACTACGAGCAGTACTTC
TRBJ2-3 NA TRBV5-4 NA CASSLPHDTQYF TGTGCCAGCAGCTTGCCGCATGATACGCAGTATTTT
TRBJ2-1 NA TRBV2 NA CAGGGWRENEQFF TGTGCCGGAGGGGGTTGGCGGGAGAATGAGCAGTTCTTC
TRBJ2-7 few TRBV29-1 TRBD2 CSVVGDQRGLAGTFRPYEQYF TGCAGCGTTGTGGGGGATCAAAGGGGACTAGCGGGAACTTTCCGACCCTACGAGCAGTACTTC
TRBJ1-2 few TRBV5-1 NA CASSFGREQDYTF TGCGCCAGCAGCTTTGGGAGAGAGCAAGACTACACCTTC
TRBJ1-5 few TRBV18 TRBD1 CASSPGQENQPQHF TGTGCCAGCTCACCGGGACAGGAGAATCAGCCCCAGCATTTT
TRBJ1-1 NA TRBV6-6 NA CASSYGLTEAFF TGTGCCAGCAGTTACGGGTTGACTGAAGCTTTCTTT
TRBJ2-6 few TRBV2 NA CASSLKLVWPNVLTF TGTGCCAGCAGCCTAAAGTTAGTCTGGCCCAACGTCCTGACTTTC
TRBJ2-5 NA TRBV15 NA CATSRATYQETQYF TGTGCCACCAGCAGAGCGACGTACCAAGAGACCCAGTACTTC
TRBJ2-2 few TRBV4-2 NA CASSQVGREMSGELFF TGTGCCAGCAGCCAAGTAGGACGGGAGATGAGCGGGGAGCTGTTTTTT
TRBJ1-2 few TRBV25-1 TRBD1 CASSSLGQALYGYTF TGTGCCAGCAGTTCCCTCGGACAGGCGTTATATGGCTACACCTTC
TRBJ2-3 few TRBV18 NA CASSPLESTDTQYF TGTGCCAGCTCACCACTCGAAAGCACAGATACGCAGTATTTT
TRBJ2-6 few TRBV7-2 NA CASSLAFHSGANVLTF TGTGCCAGCAGCTTAGCATTTCACTCTGGGGCCAACGTCCTGACTTTC
TRBJ1-1 NA TRBV28 NA CASYQNTEAFF TGTGCCAGTTACCAGAACACTGAAGCTTTCTTT
TRBJ1-3 NA TRBV2 NA CASSDREIGNTIYF TGTGCCAGCAGTGACAGGGAGATTGGAAACACCATATATTTT